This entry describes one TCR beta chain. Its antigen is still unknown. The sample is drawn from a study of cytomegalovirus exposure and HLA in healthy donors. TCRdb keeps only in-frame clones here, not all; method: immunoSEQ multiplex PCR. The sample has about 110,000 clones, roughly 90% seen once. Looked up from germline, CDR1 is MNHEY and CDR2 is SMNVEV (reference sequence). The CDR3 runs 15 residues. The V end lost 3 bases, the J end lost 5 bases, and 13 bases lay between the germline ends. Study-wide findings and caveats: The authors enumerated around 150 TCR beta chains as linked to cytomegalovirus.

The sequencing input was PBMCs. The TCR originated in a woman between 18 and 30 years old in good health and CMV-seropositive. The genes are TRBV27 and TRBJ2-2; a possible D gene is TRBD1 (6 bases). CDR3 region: CASSFSSGVTGELFF. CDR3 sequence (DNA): TGTGCCAGCAGTTTCTCGTCAGGGGTGACCGGGGAGCTGTTTTTT.